This T cell receptor beta chain stems from a study of blood T cell repertoires in COVID-19. Original processing notes: Researchers report that nucleated cell counts were estimated from reference gene primer amplification. Sequencing was performed with immunoSEQ multiplex PCR; in TCRdb, only in-frame clones are kept and a portion is missing. Clone size and the V and J calls come from that table; the DNA yielded D and trimming. The profile shows about 220,000 clones, roughly 87% of them singletons. Sequences were obtained from peripheral blood. The sequence was obtained from a man aged 40-50 years with active or convalescent COVID-19.

DNA of the CDR3: TGTGCCAGCAGCGCTTACACGGGGAGAGGAGAAAAACTGTTTTTT. Its protein is CASSAYTGRGEKLFF. The gene calls are TRBV9 and TRBJ1-4, with D uncertain. Germline V gene lookup returns CDR1 SGDLS and CDR2 YYNGEE. V dropped 3 bases and J dropped 8 bases, with 17 bases sitting between them. The CDR3 runs to 15 residues.